This T cell receptor (beta chain) was found in a study of post-analysis software for immune sequencing data. For the study at large: Relapsing-remitting, secondary progressive and progressive-relapsing forms of multiple sclerosis all featured among disease courses. Points from the study as a whole: Multiple sclerosis patients showed significantly lower normalized Chao1 diversity than controls did. Patients showed TRBV5-6, TRBV5-1 and TRBV20-1 among about five TRBV segments more frequent than in controls.

The TCR beta cDNA libraries contained unique molecular identifiers. T cells, about 0.95 to 11 million of them, yielded hundreds of thousands of cDNA molecules. TCRdb itself ran the PCR reads through MiXCR, one entry per CDR3 protein. The sample records 750,000 to 950,000 distinct CDR3 sequences, approximately 53% being singletons. The table lists this clonotype with a few counts. Antigen specificity is unknown. This CDR3 is 19 amino acids long. Germline loops: CDR1 SGHRS, CDR2 YFSETQ. The ends were cut back, 0 bases at V and 4 bases at J, with 25 bases in the middle. What was sequenced was blood. The chain combines TRBV5-1 with TRBJ2-5; D is possibly TRBD2 (5 bases). This TCR was sampled from a girl under 18 with multiple sclerosis. CDR3 in amino acids: CASSLDGSLAVGFGETQYF. Here the CDR3 DNA reads TGCGCCAGCAGCTTGGATGGGAGTCTAGCAGTAGGTTTTGGAGAGACCCAGTACTTC.